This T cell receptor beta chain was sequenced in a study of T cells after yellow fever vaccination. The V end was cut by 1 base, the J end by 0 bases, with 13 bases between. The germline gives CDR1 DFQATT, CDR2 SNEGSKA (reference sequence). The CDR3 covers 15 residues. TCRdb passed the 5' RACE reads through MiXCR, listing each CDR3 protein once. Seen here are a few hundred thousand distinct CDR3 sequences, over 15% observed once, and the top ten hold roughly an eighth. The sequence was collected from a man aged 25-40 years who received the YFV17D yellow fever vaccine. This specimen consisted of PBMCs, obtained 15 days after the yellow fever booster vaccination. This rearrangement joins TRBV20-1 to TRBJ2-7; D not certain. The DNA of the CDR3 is TGCAGTGCTAGAGTCCCCGCCACAGTCTCCTACGAGCAGTACTTC. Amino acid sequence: CSARVPATVSYEQYF.